This T cell receptor beta chain was observed in a study of blood T cell repertoires in COVID-19. CDR3 length: 13 residues. Germline lookup yields CDR1 MNHEY and CDR2 SVGAGI. The ends lost 2 bases at V and 8 bases at J; junction bases unmatched: 5. Patients from Seattle were sampled longitudinally, starting during active infection. Original methodology: Amplified reference gene primers provided the basis for estimating nucleated cell counts. The repertoire was sequenced with immunoSEQ multiplex PCR; TCRdb's copy has only in-frame clones and lacks some. V, J and clone size derive from that table, while D and trimming were established from the DNA sequence. The sample yields hundreds of thousands of clones, roughly 90% seen once.

Input material: peripheral blood. The sequence was collected from a woman aged 25 to 39 with COVID-19, enrolled during active disease. V gene TRBV6-5 combines with J gene TRBJ1-2; 7 bases fit TRBD1. The CDR3 region is CASSYMTGFGYTF. The CDR3, as DNA: TGTGCCAGCAGTTACATGACAGGGTTCGGCTACACCTTC.